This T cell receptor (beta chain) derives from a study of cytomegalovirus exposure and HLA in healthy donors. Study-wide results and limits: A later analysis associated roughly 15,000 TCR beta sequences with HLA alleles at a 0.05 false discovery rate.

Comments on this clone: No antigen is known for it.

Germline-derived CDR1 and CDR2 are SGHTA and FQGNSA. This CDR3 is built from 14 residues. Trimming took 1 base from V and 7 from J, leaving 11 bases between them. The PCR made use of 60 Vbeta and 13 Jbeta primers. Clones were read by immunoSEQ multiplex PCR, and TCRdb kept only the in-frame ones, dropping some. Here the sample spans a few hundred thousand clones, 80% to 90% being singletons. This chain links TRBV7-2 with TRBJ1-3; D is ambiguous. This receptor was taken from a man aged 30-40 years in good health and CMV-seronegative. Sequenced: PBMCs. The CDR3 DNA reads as TGTGCCAGCAGCTTAGATAGTCTCGCGAACACCATATATTTT. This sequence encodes CASSLDSLANTIYF.